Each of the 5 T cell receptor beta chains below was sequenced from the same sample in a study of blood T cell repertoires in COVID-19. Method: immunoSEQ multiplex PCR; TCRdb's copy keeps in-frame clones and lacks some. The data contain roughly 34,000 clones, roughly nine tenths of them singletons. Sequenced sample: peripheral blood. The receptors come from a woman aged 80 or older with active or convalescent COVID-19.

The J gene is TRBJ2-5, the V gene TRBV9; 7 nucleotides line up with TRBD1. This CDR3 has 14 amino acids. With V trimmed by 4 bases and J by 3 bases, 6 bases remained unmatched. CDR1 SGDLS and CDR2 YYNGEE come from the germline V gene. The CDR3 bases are TGTGCCAGCAGCAACCGGGACAGAAAAGAGACCCAGTACTTC. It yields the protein CASSNRDRKETQYF.

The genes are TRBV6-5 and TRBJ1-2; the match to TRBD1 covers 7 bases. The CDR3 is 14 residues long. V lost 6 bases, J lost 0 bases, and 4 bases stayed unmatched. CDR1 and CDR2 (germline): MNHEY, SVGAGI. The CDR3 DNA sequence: TGTGCCAGCAGGACAGGGATAACTAACTATGGCTACACCTTC. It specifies CASRTGITNYGYTF.

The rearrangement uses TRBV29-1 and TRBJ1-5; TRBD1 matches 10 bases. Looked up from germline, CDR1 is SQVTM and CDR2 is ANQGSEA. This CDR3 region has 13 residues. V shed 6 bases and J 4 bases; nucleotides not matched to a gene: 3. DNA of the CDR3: TGCAGCGTAGGGACAGGGGCTAATCAGCCCCAGCATTTT. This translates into CSVGTGANQPQHF.

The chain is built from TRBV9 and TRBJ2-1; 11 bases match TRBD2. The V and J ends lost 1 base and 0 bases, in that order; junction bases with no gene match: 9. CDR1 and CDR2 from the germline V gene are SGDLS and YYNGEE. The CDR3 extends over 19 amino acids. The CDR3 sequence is CASSVLSSGGASSYNEQFF. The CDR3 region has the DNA TGTGCCAGCAGCGTATTGAGTAGCGGGGGGGCAAGCTCCTACAATGAGCAGTTCTTC.

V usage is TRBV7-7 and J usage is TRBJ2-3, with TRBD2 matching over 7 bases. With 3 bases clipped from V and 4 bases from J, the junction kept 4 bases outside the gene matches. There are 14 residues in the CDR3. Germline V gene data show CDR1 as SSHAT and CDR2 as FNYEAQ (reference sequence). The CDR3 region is CASSFSSGSDTQYF. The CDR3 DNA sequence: TGTGCCAGCAGCTTTAGTAGCGGGTCAGATACGCAGTATTTT.